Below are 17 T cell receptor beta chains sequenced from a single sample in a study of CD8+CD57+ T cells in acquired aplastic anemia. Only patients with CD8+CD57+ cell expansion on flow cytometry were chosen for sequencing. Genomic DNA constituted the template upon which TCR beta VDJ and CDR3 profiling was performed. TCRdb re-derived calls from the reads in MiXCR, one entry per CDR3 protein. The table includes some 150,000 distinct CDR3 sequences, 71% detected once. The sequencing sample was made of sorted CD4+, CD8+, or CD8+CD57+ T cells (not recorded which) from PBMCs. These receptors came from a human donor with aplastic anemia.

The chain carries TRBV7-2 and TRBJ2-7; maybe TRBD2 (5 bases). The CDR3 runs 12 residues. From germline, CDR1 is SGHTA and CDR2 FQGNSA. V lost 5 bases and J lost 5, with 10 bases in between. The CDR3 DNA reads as TGTGCCAGCAGCCCTGACGGGGACGAGCAGTACTTC. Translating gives CASSPDGDEQYF.

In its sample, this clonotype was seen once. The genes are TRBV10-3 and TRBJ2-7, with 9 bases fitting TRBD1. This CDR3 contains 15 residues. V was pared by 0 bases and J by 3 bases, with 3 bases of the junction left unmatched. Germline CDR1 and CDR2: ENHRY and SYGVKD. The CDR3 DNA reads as TGTGCCATCAGTGAGTCGATGGGACAGGGCTACGAGCAGTACTTC. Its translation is CAISESMGQGYEQYF.

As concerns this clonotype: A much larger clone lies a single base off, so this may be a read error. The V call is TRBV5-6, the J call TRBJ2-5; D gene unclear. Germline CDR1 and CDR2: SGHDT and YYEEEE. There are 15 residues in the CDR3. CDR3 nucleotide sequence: TGTGCCAGCGGCTTGGCCGCGGCCCACCTCAAGACCCAGTACTTC. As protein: CASGLAAAHLKTQYF.

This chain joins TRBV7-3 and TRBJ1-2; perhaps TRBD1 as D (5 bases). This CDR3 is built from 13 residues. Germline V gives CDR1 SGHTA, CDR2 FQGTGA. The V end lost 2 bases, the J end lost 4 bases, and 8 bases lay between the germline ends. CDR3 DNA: TGTGCCAGCAGCTTAGCAGGGACCTATGGCTACACCTTC. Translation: CASSLAGTYGYTF.

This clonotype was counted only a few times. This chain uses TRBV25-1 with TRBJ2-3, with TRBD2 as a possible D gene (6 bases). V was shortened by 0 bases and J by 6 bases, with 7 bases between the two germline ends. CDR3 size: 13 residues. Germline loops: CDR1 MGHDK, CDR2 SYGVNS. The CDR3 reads CASSEYRGDTQYF. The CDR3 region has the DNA TGTGCCAGCAGTGAATATCGGGGGGATACGCAGTATTTT. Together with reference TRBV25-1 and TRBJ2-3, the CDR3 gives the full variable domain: EADIYQTPRYLVIGTGKKITLECSQTMGHDKMYWYQQDPGMELHLIHYSYGVNSTEKGDLSSESTVSRIRTEHFPLTLESARPSHTSQYLCASSEYRGDTQYFGPGTRLTVL.

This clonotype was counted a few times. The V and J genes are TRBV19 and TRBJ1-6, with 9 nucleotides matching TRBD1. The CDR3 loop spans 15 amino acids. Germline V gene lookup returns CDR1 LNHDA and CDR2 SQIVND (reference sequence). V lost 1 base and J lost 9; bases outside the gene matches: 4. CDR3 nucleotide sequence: TGTGCCAGTAGTATAGGACAGGGGGTTGGTTCACCCCTCCACTTT. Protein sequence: CASSIGQGVGSPLHF.

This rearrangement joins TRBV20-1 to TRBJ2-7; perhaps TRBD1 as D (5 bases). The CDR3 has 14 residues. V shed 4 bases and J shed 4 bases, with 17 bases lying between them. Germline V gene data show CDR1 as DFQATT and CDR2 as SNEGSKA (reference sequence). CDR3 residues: CSATWGPSFYEQYF. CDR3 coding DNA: TGCAGTGCTACCTGGGGCCCGAGCTTTTACGAGCAGTACTTC.

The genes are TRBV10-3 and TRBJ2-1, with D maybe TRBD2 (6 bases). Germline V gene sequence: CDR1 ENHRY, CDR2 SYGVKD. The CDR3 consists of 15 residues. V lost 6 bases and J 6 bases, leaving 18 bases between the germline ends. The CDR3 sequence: CAIRAASAPPNEQFF. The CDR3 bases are TGTGCCATCAGAGCTGCTAGCGCCCCCCCCAATGAGCAGTTCTTC.

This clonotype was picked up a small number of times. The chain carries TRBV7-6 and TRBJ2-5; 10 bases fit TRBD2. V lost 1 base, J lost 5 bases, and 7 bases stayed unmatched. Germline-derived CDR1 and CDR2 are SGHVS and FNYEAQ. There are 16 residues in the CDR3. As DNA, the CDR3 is TGTGCCAGCAGCTTAGACGCTAGCGGGGGATCGGAGACCCAGTACTTC. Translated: CASSLDASGGSETQYF.

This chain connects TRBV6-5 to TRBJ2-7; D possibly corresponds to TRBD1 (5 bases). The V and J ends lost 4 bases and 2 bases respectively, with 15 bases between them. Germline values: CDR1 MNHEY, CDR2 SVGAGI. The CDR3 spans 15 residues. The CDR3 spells CASSFDSGPTYEQYF. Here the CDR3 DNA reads TGTGCCAGCAGTTTTGATTCAGGGCCCACCTACGAGCAGTACTTC.

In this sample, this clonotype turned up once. The CDR3 loop reads CASSLVSAGRYNEQFF. The CDR3 nucleotides are TGTGCCAGCAGCTTAGTTTCGGCAGGTCGGTACAATGAGCAGTTCTTC. The V call is TRBV7-2, the J call TRBJ2-1; D gene ambiguous. This CDR3 comprises 16 residues. CDR1 SGHTA and CDR2 FQGNSA come from the germline V gene. V was cut by 1 base and J by 4 bases, with 14 bases left in between.

The CDR3 bases are TGTGCCAGCAGCTTAGCGGTGACGGGAGGTGAGCAGTTCTTC. Encoded protein: CASSLAVTGGEQFF. V usage is TRBV7-9 and J usage is TRBJ2-1, with 7 bases matching TRBD2. The CDR3 sequence is 14 residues long. Losses at the gene ends were 0 bases for V and 9 bases for J; bases not matched to a gene: 5. From germline, CDR1 is SEHNR and CDR2 FQNEAQ (reference sequence).

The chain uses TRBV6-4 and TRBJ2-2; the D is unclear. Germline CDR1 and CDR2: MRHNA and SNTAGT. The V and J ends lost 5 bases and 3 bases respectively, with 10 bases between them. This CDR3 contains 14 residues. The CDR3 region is CASSLGSDTGELFF. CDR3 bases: TGTGCCAGCAGTTTGGGCTCCGACACCGGGGAGCTGTTTTTT.

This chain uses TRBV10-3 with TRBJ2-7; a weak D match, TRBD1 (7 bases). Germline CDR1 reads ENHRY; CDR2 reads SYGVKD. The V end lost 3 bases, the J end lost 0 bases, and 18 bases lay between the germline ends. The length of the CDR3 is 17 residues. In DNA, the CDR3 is TGTGCCATCAGTGATTTCAGGGGGGACAGATCCTCCTACGAGCAGTACTTC. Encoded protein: CAISDFRGDRSSYEQYF.

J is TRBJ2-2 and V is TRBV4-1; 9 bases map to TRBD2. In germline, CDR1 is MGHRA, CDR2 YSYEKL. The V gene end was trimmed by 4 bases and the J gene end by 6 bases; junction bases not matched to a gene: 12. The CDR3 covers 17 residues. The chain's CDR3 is CASSPASGVPGAGELFF. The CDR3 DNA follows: TGCGCCAGCAGCCCTGCTAGCGGGGTACCGGGGGCCGGGGAGCTGTTTTTT.

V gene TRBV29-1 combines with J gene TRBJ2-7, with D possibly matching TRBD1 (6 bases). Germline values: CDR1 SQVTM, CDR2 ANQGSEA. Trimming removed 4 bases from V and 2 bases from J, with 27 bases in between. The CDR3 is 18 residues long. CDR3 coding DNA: TGCAGCGTTGTTGCAACAAAAGAAAGACAGGACTCTACCTACGAGCAGTACTTC. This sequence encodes CSVVATKERQDSTYEQYF.

The DNA of the CDR3 is TGTGCCAGCGGAAATTCTGGGGCCAACGTCCTGACTTTC. Translated: CASGNSGANVLTF. The chain links TRBV12-3 or TRBV12-4 to TRBJ2-6; D is uncertain. The CDR3 length is 13 residues. The germline V and J ends were trimmed by 8 bases and 1 base, with 6 bases remaining between them.